The TCR beta chain described here comes from a study of patients and donors after allogeneic stem cell transplantation (dated by TCRdb to the early 2020s). About this clonotype itself: This receptor's antigen is unknown. No much larger clone is present one base from it, and per-base qualities are unavailable.

Receptor amplification or capture employed RT-PCR. These reads were obtained on a NextSeq 550. In TCRdb, the public reads were trimmed at Q25 with fastp and aligned with MiXCR, with productive beta chains retained. Duplicate CDR3 protein sequences are folded into a single record with the most common DNA and genes. Counted in this sample were around 9,900 distinct CDR3 sequences; roughly 6.4% of them appeared once. Jointly, the top ten make up roughly 26% of the sample. The receptor was isolated from a human donor who was either an allogeneic HSCT recipient or a stem cell or donor lymphocyte infusion donor (not recorded which). It is not recorded whose cells these are; they may come from a transplant donor. Sequencing was done on a sample of blood, either unsorted or a sorted T cell fraction (not recorded which).

The CDR3 has the sequence CASSLQGSEQFF. The nucleotides are TGTGCCAGCAGCTTACAAGGTTCCGAACAGTTCTTC. The chain employs TRBV7-3 and TRBJ2-1; the D gene cannot be named for sure. The CDR3 holds 12 amino acids from the cysteine to the phenylalanine. CDR3 DNA only is kept here, 36 bases in frame from base 1. CDR1 and CDR2 (SGHTA, FQGTGA) derive from the germline V gene. V and J lose 2 bases and 13 bases, and a span of 12 bases separates them. With all but the CDR3 taken from the reference TRBV7-3 and TRBJ2-1 genes, the full variable domain is: GAGVSQTPSNKVTEKGKYVELRCDPISGHTALYWYRQSLGQGPEFLIYFQGTGAADDSGLPNDRFFAVRPEGSVSTLKIQRTERGDSAVYLCASSLQGSEQFFGPGTRLTVL.